The sequence of this T cell receptor beta chain was determined in a study of OX40 agonist ivuxolimab in advanced cancers. Collection of blood occurred at baseline, at cycle 4 day 1, and at cycle 7 day 1. Produced via immunoSEQ multiplex PCR; TCRdb's table is partial and in-frame only. The top ten hold roughly 4.9% of the sample, which has approximately 60,000 clones, roughly 80% seen once. To note about this clone: No antigen is known for it.

General study points: Among the least clonally expanded were partial responders at 0.1-3.0 mg/kg.

Germline V gene lookup returns CDR1 SNHLY and CDR2 FYNNEI. The CDR3 is made up of 14 amino acids. The germline V and J ends were trimmed by 0 bases and 7 bases, with 12 bases remaining between them. The specimen was CD4+ or CD8+ T cells sorted from blood, collected in a trial of the OX40 agonist ivuxolimab. The receptor was isolated from an adult with an advanced solid tumor such as melanoma, head and neck, liver or kidney cancer. V gene TRBV2 combines with J gene TRBJ2-5, with TRBD2 as a possible D gene (6 bases). The CDR3 nucleotides read TGTGCCAGCAGTGAAGCGGCCGGAGGGGTGACCCAGTACTTC. It is translated as CASSEAAGGVTQYF. The whole variable domain, filled in from reference TRBV2 and TRBJ2-5, reads EPEVTQTPSHQVTQMGQEVILRCVPISNHLYFYWYRQILGQKVEFLVSFYNNEISEKSEIFDDQFSVERPDGSNFTLKIRSTKLEDSAMYFCASSEAAGGVTQYFGPGTRLLVL.